The clone carrying this TCR beta chain appeared a single time. Its matching antigen is unknown. The germline V gene encodes CDR1 SGHDT and CDR2 YYEEEE. The CDR3 covers 12 residues. V was clipped by 7 bases and J by 5 bases, with 12 bases between them. Sequencing used immunoSEQ multiplex PCR; TCRdb keeps in-frame clones, though not all of them. The table records about 62,000 clones, around nine tenths of them present only once. The time point here: neoterminal ileum biopsy at postoperative endoscopy, about 6 months after surgery. This specimen comes from a study of T cell repertoires in ileal Crohn's disease. Overall study: About half received postoperative treatment, some ten with thiopurines and around 20 anti-TNF.

General study results and limits: Clonal expansions were more frequent in active smokers than non-smokers at surgery.

The sample comprised ileal tissue. The V gene is TRBV5-6, the J gene TRBJ2-5; possible D gene TRBD1, 6 bases. This clonotype originated in an adult with Crohn's disease. CDR3 amino acids: CASWGPGETQYF. For the CDR3, the DNA is TGTGCCAGCTGGGGGCCGGGGGAGACCCAGTACTTC.